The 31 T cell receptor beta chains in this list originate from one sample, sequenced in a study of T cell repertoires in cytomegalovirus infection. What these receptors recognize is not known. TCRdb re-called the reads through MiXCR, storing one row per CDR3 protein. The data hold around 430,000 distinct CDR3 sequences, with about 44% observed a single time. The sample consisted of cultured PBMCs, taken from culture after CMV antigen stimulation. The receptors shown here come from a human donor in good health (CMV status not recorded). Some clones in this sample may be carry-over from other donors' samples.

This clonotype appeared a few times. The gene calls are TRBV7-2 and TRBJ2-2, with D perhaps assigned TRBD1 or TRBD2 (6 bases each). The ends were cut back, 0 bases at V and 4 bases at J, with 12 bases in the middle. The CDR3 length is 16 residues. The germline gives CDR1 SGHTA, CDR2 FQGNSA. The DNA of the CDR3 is TGTGCCAGCAGCTTAGCGGAGGGGGTGCGCACCGGGGAGCTGTTTTTT. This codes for CASSLAEGVRTGELFF.

The CDR3 region has the DNA TGTGCCAGCAGCCCCCGGGGGGGCGCGCCCCCCTATGGAAACACCATATATTTT. Translation gives CASSPRGGAPPYGNTIYF. This sequence joins TRBV7-9 and TRBJ1-3, with D perhaps TRBD1 (6 bases). CDR3 length: 18 residues. Trimming took 5 bases from V and 3 from J, leaving 23 bases between them. CDR1 and CDR2 from the germline V gene are SEHNR and FQNEAQ (reference sequence).

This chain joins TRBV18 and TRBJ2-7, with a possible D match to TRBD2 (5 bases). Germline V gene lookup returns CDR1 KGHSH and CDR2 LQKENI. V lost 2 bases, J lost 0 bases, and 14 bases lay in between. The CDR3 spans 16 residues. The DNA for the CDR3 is TGTGCCAGCTCACCAGTAGCGCGATCGTACTCCTACGAGCAGTACTTC. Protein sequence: CASSPVARSYSYEQYF.

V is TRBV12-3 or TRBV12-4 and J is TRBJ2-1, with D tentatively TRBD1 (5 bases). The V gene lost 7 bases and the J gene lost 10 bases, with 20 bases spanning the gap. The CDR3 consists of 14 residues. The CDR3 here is CASTIGASSGEQFF. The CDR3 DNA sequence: TGTGCCAGCACGATTGGGGCTAGTTCCGGCGAGCAGTTCTTC.

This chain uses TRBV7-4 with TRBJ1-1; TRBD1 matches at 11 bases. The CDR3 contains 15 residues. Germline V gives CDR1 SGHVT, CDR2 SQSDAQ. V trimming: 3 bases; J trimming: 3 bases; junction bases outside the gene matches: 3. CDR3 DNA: TGTGCCAGCAGCTTTGTGGACAGGGGGCACACTGAAGCTTTCTTT. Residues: CASSFVDRGHTEAFF.

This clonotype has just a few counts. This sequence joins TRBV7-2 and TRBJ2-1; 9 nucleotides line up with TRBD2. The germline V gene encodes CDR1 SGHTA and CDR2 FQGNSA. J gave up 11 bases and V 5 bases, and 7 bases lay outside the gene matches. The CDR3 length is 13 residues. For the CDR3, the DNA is TGTGCCAGCAGCCGGGTGACTAGCGGAAAGCAGTTCTTC. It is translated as CASSRVTSGKQFF. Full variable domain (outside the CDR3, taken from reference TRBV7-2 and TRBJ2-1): GAGVSQSPSNKVTEKGKDVELRCDPISGHTALYWYRQSLGQGLEFLIYFQGNSAPDKSGLPSDRFSAERTGGSVSTLTIQRTQQEDSAVYLCASSRVTSGKQFFGPGTRLTVL.

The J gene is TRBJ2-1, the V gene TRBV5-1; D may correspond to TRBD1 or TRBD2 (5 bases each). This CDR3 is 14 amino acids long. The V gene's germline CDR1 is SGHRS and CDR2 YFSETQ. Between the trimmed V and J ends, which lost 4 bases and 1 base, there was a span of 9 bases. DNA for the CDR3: TGCGCCAGCAGCGGGGGATTTTCCTACAATGAGCAGTTCTTC. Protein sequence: CASSGGFSYNEQFF.

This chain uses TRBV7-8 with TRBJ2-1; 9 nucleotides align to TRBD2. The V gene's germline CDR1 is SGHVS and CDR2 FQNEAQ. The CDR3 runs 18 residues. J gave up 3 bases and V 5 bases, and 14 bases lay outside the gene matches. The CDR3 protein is CASSPKVSSGDIYNEQFF. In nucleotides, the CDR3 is TGTGCCAGCAGCCCCAAGGTATCTAGCGGGGATATCTACAATGAGCAGTTCTTC.

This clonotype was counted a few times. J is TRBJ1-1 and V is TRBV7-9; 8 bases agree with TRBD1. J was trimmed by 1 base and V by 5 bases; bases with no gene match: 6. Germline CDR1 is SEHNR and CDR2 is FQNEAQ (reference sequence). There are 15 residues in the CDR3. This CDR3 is CASSTRQGQNTEAFF. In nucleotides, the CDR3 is TGTGCCAGCAGCACTAGACAGGGGCAGAACACTGAAGCTTTCTTT.

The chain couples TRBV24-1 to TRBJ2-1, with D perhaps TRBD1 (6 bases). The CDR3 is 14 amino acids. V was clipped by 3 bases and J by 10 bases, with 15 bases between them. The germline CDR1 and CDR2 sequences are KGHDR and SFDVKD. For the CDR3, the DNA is TGTGCCACCAGTGATCACGGACAGCCTAGAGAGCAGTTCTTC. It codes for CATSDHGQPREQFF.

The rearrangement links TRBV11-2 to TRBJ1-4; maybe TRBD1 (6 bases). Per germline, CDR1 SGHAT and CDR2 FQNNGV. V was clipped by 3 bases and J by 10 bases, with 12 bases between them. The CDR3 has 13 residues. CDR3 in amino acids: CASSLTGGTKLFF. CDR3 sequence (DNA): TGTGCCAGCAGCTTGACAGGAGGAACAAAACTGTTTTTT.

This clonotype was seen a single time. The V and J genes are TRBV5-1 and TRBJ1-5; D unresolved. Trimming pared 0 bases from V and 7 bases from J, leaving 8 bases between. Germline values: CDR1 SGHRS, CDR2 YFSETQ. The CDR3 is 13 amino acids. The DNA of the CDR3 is TGCGCCAGCAGCTTGGGTTTTCGGCAGCCCCAGCATTTT. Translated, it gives CASSLGFRQPQHF.

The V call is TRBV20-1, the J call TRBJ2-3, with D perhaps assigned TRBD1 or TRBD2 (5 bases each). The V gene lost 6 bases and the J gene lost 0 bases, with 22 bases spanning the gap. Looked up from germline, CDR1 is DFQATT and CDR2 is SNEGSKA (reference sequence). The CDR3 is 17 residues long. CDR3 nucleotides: TGCAGTGCCCGGTCGAGCGGCAGGGAAGATAGCACAGATACGCAGTATTTT. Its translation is CSARSSGREDSTDTQYF.

The CDR3 nucleotides read TGTGCCAGCAGCCTAGGGCTAGCGGGAAGCTTCTACGAGCAGTACTTC. Its protein is CASSLGLAGSFYEQYF. The rearrangement joins TRBV7-9 to TRBJ2-7, with TRBD2 matching over 9 bases. The CDR3 spans 16 residues. V gave up 5 bases and J gave up 3 bases; unmatched junction bases: 11. CDR1 SEHNR and CDR2 FQNEAQ come from the germline V gene (reference sequence).

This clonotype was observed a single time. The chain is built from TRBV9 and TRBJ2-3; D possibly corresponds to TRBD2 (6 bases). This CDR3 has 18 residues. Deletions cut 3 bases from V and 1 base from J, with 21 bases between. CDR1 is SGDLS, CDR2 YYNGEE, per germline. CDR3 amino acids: CASSGEEGWIAGTDTQYF. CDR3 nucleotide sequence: TGTGCCAGCAGCGGCGAGGAGGGGTGGATCGCCGGCACAGATACGCAGTATTTT.

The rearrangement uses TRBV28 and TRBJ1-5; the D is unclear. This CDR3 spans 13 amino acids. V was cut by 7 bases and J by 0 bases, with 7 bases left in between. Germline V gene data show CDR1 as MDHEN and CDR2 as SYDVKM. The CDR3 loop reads CASKIYSNQPQHF. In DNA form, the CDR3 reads TGTGCCAGCAAGATTTATAGCAATCAGCCCCAGCATTTT.

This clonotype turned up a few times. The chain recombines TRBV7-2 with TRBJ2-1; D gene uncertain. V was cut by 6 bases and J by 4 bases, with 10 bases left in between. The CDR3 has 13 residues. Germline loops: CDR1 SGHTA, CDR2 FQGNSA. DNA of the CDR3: TGTGCCAGCAGAGTGGACGGGTACAATGAGCAGTTCTTC. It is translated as CASRVDGYNEQFF.

CDR3: CAIRPGLWTSGGEVYNEQFF. As DNA, the CDR3 is TGTGCCATCAGGCCAGGGTTGTGGACTAGCGGGGGGGAGGTGTACAATGAGCAGTTCTTC. The chain is built from TRBV10-3 and TRBJ2-1; 15 bases are shared with TRBD2. CDR1 is ENHRY, CDR2 SYGVKD, per germline. V was clipped by 6 bases and J by 4 bases; unmatched bases: 16. This CDR3 contains 20 residues.

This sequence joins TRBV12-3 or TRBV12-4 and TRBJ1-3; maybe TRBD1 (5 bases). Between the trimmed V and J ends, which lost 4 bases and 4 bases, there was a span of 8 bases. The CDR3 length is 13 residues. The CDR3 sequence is CASSWGLGNTIYF. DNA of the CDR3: TGTGCCAGCAGTTGGGGGTTGGGAAACACCATATATTTT.

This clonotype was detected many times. CDR3 amino acids: CASSSLNQPQHF. DNA for the CDR3: TGTGCCAGCAGCAGCCTGAACCAGCCCCAGCATTTT. J is TRBJ1-5 and V is TRBV28; D is undetermined. V was pared by 6 bases and J by 7 bases, with 10 bases between. Germline CDR1 MDHEN, CDR2 SYDVKM. The CDR3 extends over 12 amino acids.

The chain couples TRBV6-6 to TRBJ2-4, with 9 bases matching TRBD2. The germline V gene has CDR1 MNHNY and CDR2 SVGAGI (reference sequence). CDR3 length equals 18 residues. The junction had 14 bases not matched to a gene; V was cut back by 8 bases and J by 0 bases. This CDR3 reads CASSPKLAGIRAKNIQYF. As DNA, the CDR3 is TGTGCCAGCTCTCCCAAGCTAGCGGGAATTCGAGCCAAAAACATTCAGTACTTC.

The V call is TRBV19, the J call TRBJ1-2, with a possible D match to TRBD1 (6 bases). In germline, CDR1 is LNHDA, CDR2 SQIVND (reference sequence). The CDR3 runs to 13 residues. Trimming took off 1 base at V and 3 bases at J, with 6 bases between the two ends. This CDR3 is CASSIGQDYGYTF. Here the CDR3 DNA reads TGTGCCAGTAGTATAGGACAGGACTATGGCTACACCTTC.

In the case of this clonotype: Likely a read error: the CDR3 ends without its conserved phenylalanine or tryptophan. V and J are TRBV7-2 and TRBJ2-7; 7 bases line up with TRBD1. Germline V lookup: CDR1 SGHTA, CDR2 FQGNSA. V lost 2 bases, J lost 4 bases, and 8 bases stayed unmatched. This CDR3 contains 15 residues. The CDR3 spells CASSLYRDSLYEQYS. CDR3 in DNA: TGTGCCAGCAGCTTATACCGGGACAGTCTTTACGAGCAGTACTCC.

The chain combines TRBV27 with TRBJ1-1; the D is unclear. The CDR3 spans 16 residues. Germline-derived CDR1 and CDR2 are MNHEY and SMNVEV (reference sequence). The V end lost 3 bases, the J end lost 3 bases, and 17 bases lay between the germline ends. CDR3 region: CASSLANPPGDTEAFF. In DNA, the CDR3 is TGTGCCAGCAGTTTGGCGAACCCCCCCGGGGACACTGAAGCTTTCTTT.

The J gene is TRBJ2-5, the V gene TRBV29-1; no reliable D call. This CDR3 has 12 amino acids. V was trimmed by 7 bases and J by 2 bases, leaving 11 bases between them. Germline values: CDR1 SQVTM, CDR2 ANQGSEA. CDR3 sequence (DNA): TGCAGCGCCGCAGTGACTCAAGAGACCCAGTACTTC. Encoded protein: CSAAVTQETQYF.

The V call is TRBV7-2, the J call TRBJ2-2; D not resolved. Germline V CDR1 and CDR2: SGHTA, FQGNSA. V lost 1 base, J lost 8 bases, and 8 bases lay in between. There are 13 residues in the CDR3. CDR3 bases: TGTGCCAGCAGCTTAGTGATGGAAGGGGAGCTGTTTTTT. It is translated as CASSLVMEGELFF.

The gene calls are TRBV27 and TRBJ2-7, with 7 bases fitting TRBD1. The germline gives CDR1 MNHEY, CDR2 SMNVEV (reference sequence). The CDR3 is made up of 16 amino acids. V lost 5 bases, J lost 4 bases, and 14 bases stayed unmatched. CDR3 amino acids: CASSPGTDPYYYEQYF. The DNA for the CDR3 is TGTGCCAGCAGTCCAGGGACAGACCCGTACTATTACGAGCAGTACTTC.

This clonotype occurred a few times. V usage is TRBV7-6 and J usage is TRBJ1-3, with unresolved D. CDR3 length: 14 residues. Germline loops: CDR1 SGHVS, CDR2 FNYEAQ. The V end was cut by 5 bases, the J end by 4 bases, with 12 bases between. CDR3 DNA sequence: TGTGCCAGCAGCCCCTACGGGCTGGGAAACACCATATATTTT. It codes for CASSPYGLGNTIYF. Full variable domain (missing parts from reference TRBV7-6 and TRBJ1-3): GAGVSQSPRYKVTKRGQDVALRCDPISGHVSLYWYRQALGQGPEFLTYFNYEAQQDKSGLPNDRFSAERPEGSISTLTIQRTEQRDSAMYRCASSPYGLGNTIYFGEGSWLTVV.

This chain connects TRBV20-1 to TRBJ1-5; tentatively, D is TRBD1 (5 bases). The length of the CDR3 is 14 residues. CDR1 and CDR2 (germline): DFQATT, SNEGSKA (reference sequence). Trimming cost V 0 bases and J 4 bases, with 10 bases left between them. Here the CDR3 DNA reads TGCAGTGCTAGAGATCCGGGGGGGAATCAGCCCCAGCATTTT. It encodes CSARDPGGNQPQHF.

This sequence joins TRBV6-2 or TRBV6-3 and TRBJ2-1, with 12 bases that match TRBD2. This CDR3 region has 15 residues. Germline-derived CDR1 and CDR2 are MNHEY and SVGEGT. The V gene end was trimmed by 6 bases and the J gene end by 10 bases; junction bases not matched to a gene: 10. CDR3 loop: CASSSTSGRWIEQFF. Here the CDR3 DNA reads TGTGCCAGCAGCTCTACTAGCGGGAGGTGGATAGAGCAGTTCTTC.

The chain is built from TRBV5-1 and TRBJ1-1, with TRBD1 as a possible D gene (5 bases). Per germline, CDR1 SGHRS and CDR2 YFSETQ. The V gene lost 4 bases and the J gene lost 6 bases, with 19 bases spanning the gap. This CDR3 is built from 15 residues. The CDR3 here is CASSMMGGREAEAFF. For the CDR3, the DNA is TGCGCCAGCAGCATGATGGGGGGTAGGGAGGCTGAAGCTTTCTTT.